The rows below give T cell receptor beta chains drawn from one sample of a study of T cell responses to AZD1222 COVID-19 vaccine. TCRdb's copy holds only in-frame clones and misses some; the assay was immunoSEQ multiplex PCR. The sample carries around 130,000 clones, around 83% recorded once. The sequenced sample was peripheral blood, obtained 28 days after the second AZD1222 dose. Receptors were obtained from an adult who received the AZD1222 COVID-19 vaccine. CDR3s include the opening cysteine and the closing phenylalanine or tryptophan. Each record gives: CDR3 length, J gene, clone size, D gene, V gene, CDR3 protein, CDR3 DNA. D genes are given only for firm matches. Part of the rows lack a size; the others show once, few, many or a class for expanded clones.

CDR3 length: 16
J gene: TRBJ2-7
clone size: NA
D gene: TRBD1
V gene: TRBV14
CDR3 protein: CASSQLLGTGVYEQYF
CDR3 DNA: TGTGCCAGCAGCCAGTTGCTTGGAACAGGGGTCTACGAGCAGTACTTC

CDR3 length: 16
J gene: TRBJ2-1
clone size: NA
D gene: TRBD2
V gene: TRBV4-1
CDR3 protein: CASSQVLTSGGYEQFF
CDR3 DNA: TGCGCCAGCAGCCAGGTGTTGACTAGCGGGGGGTATGAGCAGTTCTTC

CDR3 length: 14
J gene: TRBJ2-7
clone size: few
D gene: TRBD2
V gene: TRBV6-4
CDR3 protein: CASSKTSGGYEQYF
CDR3 DNA: TGTGCCAGCAGTAAGACTAGCGGGGGGTACGAGCAGTACTTC

CDR3 length: 15
J gene: TRBJ1-5
clone size: NA
D gene: TRBD1
V gene: TRBV6-2/TRBV6-3
CDR3 protein: CASSYTGVSNQPQHF
CDR3 DNA: TGTGCCAGCAGTTACACAGGGGTCTCTAATCAGCCCCAGCATTTT

CDR3 length: 15
J gene: TRBJ2-3
clone size: NA
D gene: NA
V gene: TRBV18
CDR3 protein: CASSPSQGNTDTQYF
CDR3 DNA: TGTGCCAGCTCACCAAGCCAGGGGAACACAGATACGCAGTATTTT

CDR3 length: 12
J gene: TRBJ1-5
clone size: once
D gene: NA
V gene: TRBV10-3
CDR3 protein: CAISDSNQPQHF
CDR3 DNA: TGTGCCATCAGTGATAGCAATCAGCCCCAGCATTTT

CDR3 length: 12
J gene: TRBJ2-3
clone size: NA
D gene: NA
V gene: TRBV29-1
CDR3 protein: CSVIWATDTQYF
CDR3 DNA: TGCAGCGTTATTTGGGCCACAGATACGCAGTATTTT

CDR3 length: 15
J gene: TRBJ1-2
clone size: NA
D gene: NA
V gene: TRBV30
CDR3 protein: CAWSVRLGGHNGYTF
CDR3 DNA: TGTGCCTGGAGTGTACGGTTAGGGGGGCACAATGGCTACACCTTC

CDR3 length: 18
J gene: TRBJ1-1
clone size: few
D gene: NA
V gene: TRBV4-1
CDR3 protein: CASSPVGTPLRRDTEAFF
CDR3 DNA: TGCGCCAGCAGCCCCGTGGGGACACCACTAAGGAGGGACACTGAAGCTTTCTTT

CDR3 length: 15
J gene: TRBJ1-5
clone size: NA
D gene: NA
V gene: TRBV19
CDR3 protein: CASSIVTISNQPQHF
CDR3 DNA: TGTGCCAGTAGTATCGTGACAATAAGCAATCAGCCCCAGCATTTT

CDR3 length: 13
J gene: TRBJ1-5
clone size: NA
D gene: NA
V gene: TRBV12-3/TRBV12-4
CDR3 protein: CASSLSRNQPQHF
CDR3 DNA: TGTGCCAGCAGTTTGAGCCGCAATCAGCCCCAGCATTTT

CDR3 length: 16
J gene: TRBJ2-2
clone size: NA
D gene: NA
V gene: TRBV7-2
CDR3 protein: CASSLGPGIVAGELFF
CDR3 DNA: TGTGCCAGCAGCTTGGGGCCGGGAATCGTCGCCGGGGAGCTGTTTTTT

CDR3 length: 13
J gene: TRBJ1-1
clone size: NA
D gene: NA
V gene: TRBV6-4
CDR3 protein: CASSIQLNTEAFF
CDR3 DNA: TGTGCCAGCAGCATACAGCTGAACACTGAAGCTTTCTTT

CDR3 length: 14
J gene: TRBJ1-1
clone size: NA
D gene: NA
V gene: TRBV6-1
CDR3 protein: CASSDRGANTEAFF
CDR3 DNA: TGTGCCAGCAGTGACAGGGGCGCGAACACTGAAGCTTTCTTT

CDR3 length: 12
J gene: TRBJ2-1
clone size: NA
D gene: NA
V gene: TRBV5-1
CDR3 protein: CASSLVGPEQFF
CDR3 DNA: TGCGCCAGCAGCTTGGTGGGACCTGAGCAGTTCTTC

CDR3 length: 18
J gene: TRBJ1-5
clone size: NA
D gene: NA
V gene: TRBV5-3
CDR3 protein: CARSFPFGATRGNQPQHF
CDR3 DNA: TGTGCCAGAAGCTTTCCCTTCGGGGCGACTCGAGGCAATCAGCCCCAGCATTTT

CDR3 length: 15
J gene: TRBJ2-7
clone size: NA
D gene: TRBD1
V gene: TRBV25-1
CDR3 protein: CASGPRTGRWYEQYF
CDR3 DNA: TGTGCCAGCGGACCGAGGACAGGGAGGTGGTACGAGCAGTACTTC

CDR3 length: 15
J gene: TRBJ1-2
clone size: NA
D gene: NA
V gene: TRBV27
CDR3 protein: CASSSVDSFPYGYTF
CDR3 DNA: TGTGCCAGCAGTTCGGTAGACAGTTTTCCCTATGGCTACACCTTC

CDR3 length: 13
J gene: TRBJ1-1
clone size: once
D gene: NA
V gene: TRBV11-2
CDR3 protein: CASSLAGTHEAFF
CDR3 DNA: TGTGCCAGCAGCTTAGCAGGGACACATGAAGCTTTCTTT

CDR3 length: 16
J gene: TRBJ1-3
clone size: NA
D gene: TRBD1
V gene: TRBV6-6
CDR3 protein: CASSSTTGTVGNTIYF
CDR3 DNA: TGTGCCAGCAGCTCAACCACCGGGACAGTCGGAAACACCATATATTTT

CDR3 length: 15
J gene: TRBJ1-1
clone size: NA
D gene: TRBD1
V gene: TRBV28
CDR3 protein: CASSPRQGRYTEAFF
CDR3 DNA: TGTGCCAGCAGTCCCCGACAGGGGAGGTACACTGAAGCTTTCTTT

CDR3 length: 14
J gene: TRBJ2-1
clone size: NA
D gene: NA
V gene: TRBV19
CDR3 protein: CASSIQTAYNEQFF
CDR3 DNA: TGTGCCAGTAGTATTCAGACAGCCTACAATGAGCAGTTCTTC

CDR3 length: 14
J gene: TRBJ1-2
clone size: NA
D gene: NA
V gene: TRBV7-2
CDR3 protein: CASSTRQLLYGYTF
CDR3 DNA: TGTGCCAGCAGCACCCGACAGCTACTCTATGGCTACACCTTC

CDR3 length: 15
J gene: TRBJ1-1
clone size: NA
D gene: TRBD1
V gene: TRBV5-1
CDR3 protein: CATKKTGSGNTEAFF
CDR3 DNA: TGCGCCACCAAGAAGACAGGGTCCGGGAACACTGAAGCTTTCTTT

CDR3 length: 15
J gene: TRBJ1-5
clone size: NA
D gene: NA
V gene: TRBV4-3
CDR3 protein: CASSPAPRGGQPQHF
CDR3 DNA: TGCGCCAGCAGCCCCGCCCCCCGAGGAGGTCAGCCCCAGCATTTT

CDR3 length: 15
J gene: TRBJ1-1
clone size: NA
D gene: TRBD1
V gene: TRBV5-1
CDR3 protein: CASSLIQGGRTEAFF
CDR3 DNA: TGCGCCAGCAGCTTGATACAGGGGGGACGGACTGAAGCTTTCTTT

CDR3 length: 10
J gene: TRBJ1-2
clone size: NA
D gene: NA
V gene: TRBV3-1/TRBV3-2
CDR3 protein: CASGDYGYTF
CDR3 DNA: TGTGCCAGCGGCGACTATGGCTACACCTTC

CDR3 length: 15
J gene: TRBJ1-2
clone size: NA
D gene: NA
V gene: TRBV14
CDR3 protein: CASSPTWGVVYGYTF
CDR3 DNA: TGTGCCAGCAGCCCCACCTGGGGTGTTGTCTATGGCTACACCTTC

CDR3 length: 16
J gene: TRBJ1-1
clone size: NA
D gene: NA
V gene: TRBV2
CDR3 protein: CASRVRQVGGDTEAFF
CDR3 DNA: TGTGCCAGCAGAGTTAGACAGGTTGGCGGGGACACTGAAGCTTTCTTT

CDR3 length: 18
J gene: TRBJ2-7
clone size: NA
D gene: NA
V gene: TRBV7-2
CDR3 protein: CASSLGLLDALRTYEQYF
CDR3 DNA: TGTGCCAGCAGCTTAGGTCTTCTGGACGCGCTGAGAACCTACGAGCAGTACTTC

CDR3 length: 13
J gene: TRBJ1-3
clone size: NA
D gene: NA
V gene: TRBV7-2
CDR3 protein: CASSYSSGNTIYF
CDR3 DNA: TGTGCCAGCAGCTACAGCTCTGGAAACACCATATATTTT